Listed below are T cell receptor beta chains from one sample, sequenced in a study of cytomegalovirus exposure and HLA in healthy donors. The assay was immunoSEQ multiplex PCR, and TCRdb's table has in-frame clones only and misses some. The repertoire shows about 110,000 clones; the top ten hold about 4%. The sample consisted of PBMCs. Receptors originate from a man aged 25-45 years in good health and CMV-seronegative. The CDR3 runs from the conserved cysteine through the conserved F or W. Each record gives: V gene, D gene, J gene, CDR3 protein, CDR3 DNA. A D gene is named only where the DNA matches it firmly.

V gene: TRBV5-1
D gene: TRBD2
J gene: TRBJ2-5
CDR3 protein: CASSPGLAGGETQYF
CDR3 DNA: TGCGCCAGCAGCCCGGGACTAGCGGGGGGAGAGACCCAGTACTTC

V gene: TRBV20-1
D gene: -
J gene: TRBJ2-7
CDR3 protein: CSASNVFEQYF
CDR3 DNA: TGCAGTGCTAGTAATGTATTCGAGCAGTACTTC

V gene: TRBV5-6
D gene: -
J gene: TRBJ1-2
CDR3 protein: CASSLAGRASNYGYTF
CDR3 DNA: TGTGCCAGCAGCTTGGCCGGGAGAGCATCTAACTATGGCTACACCTTC

V gene: TRBV7-8
D gene: -
J gene: TRBJ1-2
CDR3 protein: CASSFSRALPNYGYTF
CDR3 DNA: TGTGCCAGCAGCTTTTCCAGGGCCCTACCTAACTATGGCTACACCTTC

V gene: TRBV6-5
D gene: TRBD2
J gene: TRBJ2-1
CDR3 protein: CASRGGVTYNEQFF
CDR3 DNA: TGTGCCAGCAGGGGGGGGGTAACCTACAATGAGCAGTTCTTC

V gene: TRBV7-9
D gene: TRBD1
J gene: TRBJ2-7
CDR3 protein: CASSSAGQGREQYF
CDR3 DNA: TGTGCCAGCAGCTCGGCGGGACAGGGGCGCGAGCAGTACTTC

V gene: TRBV27
D gene: -
J gene: TRBJ2-7
CDR3 protein: CASSHNQYYEQYF
CDR3 DNA: TGTGCCAGCAGCCACAACCAATACTACGAGCAGTACTTC

V gene: TRBV5-1
D gene: TRBD2
J gene: TRBJ2-5
CDR3 protein: CASSLEAGGLRETQYF
CDR3 DNA: TGCGCCAGCAGCTTGGAGGCGGGGGGGCTAAGAGAGACCCAGTACTTC

V gene: TRBV29-1
D gene: -
J gene: TRBJ1-1
CDR3 protein: CSVYRNEGNTEAFF
CDR3 DNA: TGCAGCGTTTACCGAAACGAGGGGAACACTGAAGCTTTCTTT

V gene: TRBV19
D gene: -
J gene: TRBJ1-6
CDR3 protein: CASSVTGNNSPLHF
CDR3 DNA: TGTGCCAGTAGCGTAACCGGGAATAATTCACCCCTCCACTTT

V gene: TRBV5-1
D gene: TRBD2
J gene: TRBJ2-5
CDR3 protein: CASSHGHGTLAGGGDETQYF
CDR3 DNA: TGCGCCAGCAGCCATGGACACGGGACACTAGCGGGGGGAGGGGATGAGACCCAGTACTTC

V gene: TRBV20-1
D gene: TRBD1
J gene: TRBJ1-1
CDR3 protein: CSAPLDRDPFF
CDR3 DNA: TGCAGTGCTCCCTTGGACAGGGACCCTTTCTTT

V gene: TRBV7-9
D gene: TRBD1
J gene: TRBJ2-3
CDR3 protein: CASRRTGDTDTQYF
CDR3 DNA: TGTGCCAGCAGGCGGACAGGGGACACAGATACGCAGTATTTT

V gene: TRBV29-1
D gene: TRBD1
J gene: TRBJ1-4
CDR3 protein: CSVENRDRNEKLFF
CDR3 DNA: TGCAGCGTTGAAAACCGGGACAGGAATGAAAAACTGTTTTTT

V gene: TRBV11-2
D gene: -
J gene: TRBJ1-1
CDR3 protein: CASSFPYDRMNTEAFF
CDR3 DNA: TGTGCCAGCAGCTTCCCCTACGACAGGATGAACACTGAAGCTTTCTTT

V gene: TRBV11-2
D gene: TRBD2
J gene: TRBJ2-7
CDR3 protein: CASSLDGGTYEQYF
CDR3 DNA: TGTGCCAGCAGCTTAGACGGGGGGACCTACGAGCAGTACTTC

V gene: TRBV7-9
D gene: -
J gene: TRBJ2-1
CDR3 protein: CASRGSSYNEQFF
CDR3 DNA: TGTGCCAGCAGGGGCAGCTCCTACAATGAGCAGTTCTTC

V gene: TRBV7-2
D gene: -
J gene: TRBJ1-2
CDR3 protein: CASSPSIGYTF
CDR3 DNA: TGTGCCAGCAGCCCTTCTATTGGCTACACCTTC

V gene: TRBV5-6
D gene: TRBD1
J gene: TRBJ1-2
CDR3 protein: CASSLDAGQGYGYTF
CDR3 DNA: TGTGCCAGCAGCTTGGACGCCGGACAGGGTTATGGCTACACCTTC

V gene: TRBV6-1
D gene: -
J gene: TRBJ1-5
CDR3 protein: CASRKEAGQPQHF
CDR3 DNA: TGTGCCAGCAGGAAAGAGGCCGGGCAGCCCCAGCATTTT

V gene: TRBV7-9
D gene: TRBD1
J gene: TRBJ2-1
CDR3 protein: CASSLRGQGQDNEQFF
CDR3 DNA: TGTGCCAGCAGCTTACGAGGACAGGGGCAAGACAATGAGCAGTTCTTC

V gene: TRBV7-9
D gene: TRBD2
J gene: TRBJ2-7
CDR3 protein: CASSSRGGYEQYF
CDR3 DNA: TGTGCCAGCAGCTCACGGGGGGGGTACGAGCAGTACTTC

V gene: TRBV9
D gene: -
J gene: TRBJ2-1
CDR3 protein: CASSVGRQVNNEQFF
CDR3 DNA: TGTGCCAGCAGCGTAGGGCGCCAGGTAAACAATGAGCAGTTCTTC

V gene: TRBV27
D gene: TRBD1
J gene: TRBJ1-2
CDR3 protein: CASSWSGGNYGYTF
CDR3 DNA: TGTGCCAGCAGTTGGTCAGGGGGAAACTATGGCTACACCTTC

V gene: TRBV6-1
D gene: -
J gene: TRBJ1-5
CDR3 protein: CASSTGMNQPQHF
CDR3 DNA: TGTGCCAGCAGTACAGGGATGAATCAGCCCCAGCATTTT

V gene: TRBV7-6
D gene: -
J gene: TRBJ2-1
CDR3 protein: CASSSYRARPYNEQFF
CDR3 DNA: TGTGCCAGCAGCTCATACAGGGCCCGTCCCTACAATGAGCAGTTCTTC

V gene: TRBV10-3
D gene: TRBD1
J gene: TRBJ2-6
CDR3 protein: CAISNRGQISGANVLTF
CDR3 DNA: TGTGCCATCAGTAACAGGGGGCAAATCTCTGGGGCCAACGTCCTGACTTTC

V gene: TRBV7-2
D gene: -
J gene: TRBJ2-3
CDR3 protein: CASSFDGGSTDTQYF
CDR3 DNA: TGTGCCAGCAGCTTCGACGGGGGAAGCACAGATACGCAGTATTTT

V gene: TRBV5-5
D gene: -
J gene: TRBJ1-5
CDR3 protein: CASSVGANSNQPQHF
CDR3 DNA: TGTGCCAGCAGCGTAGGGGCTAATAGCAATCAGCCCCAGCATTTT

V gene: TRBV4-3
D gene: -
J gene: TRBJ2-5
CDR3 protein: CASSQERRAAETQYF
CDR3 DNA: TGCGCCAGCAGCCAAGAGAGGAGGGCTGCGGAGACCCAGTACTTC

V gene: TRBV5-6
D gene: -
J gene: TRBJ2-1
CDR3 protein: CASRHGLLYNEQFF
CDR3 DNA: TGTGCCAGCAGACACGGACTACTCTACAATGAGCAGTTCTTC

V gene: TRBV7-2
D gene: TRBD1
J gene: TRBJ2-5
CDR3 protein: CASSLNGQGKETQYF
CDR3 DNA: TGTGCCAGCAGCCTCAACGGACAGGGGAAAGAGACCCAGTACTTC

V gene: TRBV20-1
D gene: -
J gene: TRBJ2-1
CDR3 protein: CSAYRVEQFF
CDR3 DNA: TGCAGTGCGTACAGGGTCGAGCAGTTCTTC

V gene: TRBV2
D gene: -
J gene: TRBJ1-6
CDR3 protein: CASSVYSYNSPLHF
CDR3 DNA: TGTGCCAGCAGTGTCTACTCCTATAATTCACCCCTCCACTTT

V gene: TRBV7-6
D gene: -
J gene: TRBJ1-1
CDR3 protein: CASTSRTTIGTEAFF
CDR3 DNA: TGTGCCAGCACCTCCCGAACGACTATAGGCACTGAAGCTTTCTTT

V gene: TRBV4-3
D gene: -
J gene: TRBJ1-3
CDR3 protein: CASSQDYFSGNTIYF
CDR3 DNA: TGCGCCAGCAGCCAAGACTATTTCTCTGGAAACACCATATATTTT

V gene: TRBV4-2
D gene: -
J gene: TRBJ1-4
CDR3 protein: CASSQFIGGTNEKLFF
CDR3 DNA: TGTGCCAGCAGCCAGTTTATCGGGGGGACTAATGAAAAACTGTTTTTT

V gene: TRBV5-5
D gene: -
J gene: TRBJ2-7
CDR3 protein: CASSLDPGQIYEQYF
CDR3 DNA: TGTGCCAGCAGCTTGGACCCGGGACAAATCTACGAGCAGTACTTC

V gene: TRBV5-1
D gene: TRBD2
J gene: TRBJ2-5
CDR3 protein: CASSTGTSGGQETQYF
CDR3 DNA: TGCGCCAGCAGCACCGGGACTAGCGGGGGACAAGAGACCCAGTACTTC

V gene: TRBV11-2
D gene: -
J gene: TRBJ2-2
CDR3 protein: CASSLDWGANTGELFF
CDR3 DNA: TGTGCCAGCAGCTTAGATTGGGGGGCGAACACCGGGGAGCTGTTTTTT

V gene: TRBV5-1
D gene: -
J gene: TRBJ2-7
CDR3 protein: CASSLGGSASYEQYF
CDR3 DNA: TGCGCCAGCAGCTTGGGAGGGAGCGCGTCCTACGAGCAGTACTTC

V gene: TRBV6-5
D gene: -
J gene: TRBJ2-5
CDR3 protein: CASSYSGEGAQYF
CDR3 DNA: TGTGCCAGCAGTTACTCAGGGGAGGGGGCCCAGTACTTC

V gene: TRBV5-4
D gene: TRBD2
J gene: TRBJ2-7
CDR3 protein: CASNTGTSGGGSYEQYF
CDR3 DNA: TGTGCCAGCAATACCGGGACTAGCGGGGGGGGATCCTACGAGCAGTACTTC

V gene: TRBV28
D gene: -
J gene: TRBJ2-6
CDR3 protein: CASSLLSGSGANVLTF
CDR3 DNA: TGTGCCAGCAGTTTATTATCGGGCTCTGGGGCCAACGTCCTGACTTTC

V gene: TRBV29-1
D gene: -
J gene: TRBJ2-7
CDR3 protein: CSVRLRLGDSYEQYF
CDR3 DNA: TGCAGCGTCCGACTCCGGCTAGGGGACTCCTACGAGCAGTACTTC

V gene: TRBV7-9
D gene: -
J gene: TRBJ1-1
CDR3 protein: CASNPDGDTEAFF
CDR3 DNA: TGTGCCAGCAACCCGGACGGGGACACTGAAGCTTTCTTT

V gene: TRBV5-1
D gene: -
J gene: TRBJ1-2
CDR3 protein: CASSLDVNQGFWGYTF
CDR3 DNA: TGCGCCAGCAGCTTGGACGTCAACCAGGGATTTTGGGGCTACACCTTC

V gene: TRBV4-1
D gene: -
J gene: TRBJ2-7
CDR3 protein: CASSQDRGGASYEQYF
CDR3 DNA: TGCGCCAGCAGCCAAGATCGAGGCGGGGCTTCCTACGAGCAGTACTTC

V gene: TRBV18
D gene: TRBD2
J gene: TRBJ2-3
CDR3 protein: CASSSQTSGGLPDTQYF
CDR3 DNA: TGTGCCAGCTCATCACAGACTAGCGGGGGCCTCCCAGATACGCAGTATTTT

V gene: TRBV14
D gene: -
J gene: TRBJ1-1
CDR3 protein: CASSAGYSYLAEAFF
CDR3 DNA: TGTGCCAGCAGCGCAGGGTATTCCTATTTGGCTGAAGCTTTCTTT

V gene: TRBV4-1
D gene: -
J gene: TRBJ2-3
CDR3 protein: CASSHPKADGRSPSTDTQYF
CDR3 DNA: TGCGCCAGCAGCCATCCCAAAGCGGACGGGCGGAGCCCTAGCACAGATACGCAGTATTTT

V gene: TRBV28
D gene: TRBD1
J gene: TRBJ1-2
CDR3 protein: CASSLTGAANYGYTF
CDR3 DNA: TGTGCCAGCAGTTTGACAGGGGCGGCTAACTATGGCTACACCTTC

V gene: TRBV14
D gene: -
J gene: TRBJ1-6
CDR3 protein: CASSPAETGYNSPLHF
CDR3 DNA: TGTGCCAGCAGCCCGGCAGAGACAGGCTATAATTCACCCCTCCACTTT

V gene: TRBV4-1
D gene: -
J gene: TRBJ2-3
CDR3 protein: CASSQTPGLGTDTQYF
CDR3 DNA: TGCGCCAGCAGCCAGACCCCCGGACTGGGCACAGATACGCAGTATTTT

V gene: TRBV19
D gene: TRBD1
J gene: TRBJ2-1
CDR3 protein: CASSTPNPGQGSRYEQFF
CDR3 DNA: TGTGCCAGTAGTACACCTAACCCCGGACAGGGCTCCCGCTATGAGCAGTTCTTC